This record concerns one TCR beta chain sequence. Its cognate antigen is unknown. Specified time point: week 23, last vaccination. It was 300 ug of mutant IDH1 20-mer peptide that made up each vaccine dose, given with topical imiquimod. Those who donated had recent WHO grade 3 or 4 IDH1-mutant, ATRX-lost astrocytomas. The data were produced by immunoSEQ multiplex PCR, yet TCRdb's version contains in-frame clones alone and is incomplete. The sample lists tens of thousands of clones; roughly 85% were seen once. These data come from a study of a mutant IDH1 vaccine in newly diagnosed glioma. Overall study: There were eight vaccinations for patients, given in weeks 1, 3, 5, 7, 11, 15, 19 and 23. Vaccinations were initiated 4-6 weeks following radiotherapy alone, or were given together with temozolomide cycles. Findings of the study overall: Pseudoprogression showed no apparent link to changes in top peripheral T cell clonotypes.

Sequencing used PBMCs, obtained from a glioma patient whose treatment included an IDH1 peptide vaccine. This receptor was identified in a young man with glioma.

CDR3 loop: CASRQGGWDEQYF. The CDR3 DNA follows: TGTGCCAGCCGACAGGGGGGGTGGGACGAGCAGTACTTC. This chain links TRBV11-2 with TRBJ2-7; 9 positions agree with TRBD1. The ends lost 8 bases at V and 5 bases at J; junction bases unmatched: 7. Germline loops: CDR1 SGHAT, CDR2 FQNNGV. This CDR3 contains 13 residues.